The present TCR beta chain was sequenced within a study of OX40 agonist ivuxolimab in advanced cancers. Study-level information: At 0.01 to 10 mg/kg, ivuxolimab was administered intravenously to patients every 2 weeks. Study conclusions and caveats: On average, CD8+ T cells had more expanded clones than CD4+. At 0.1 to 3.0 mg/kg, clonal expansion of CD4+ and CD8+ blood T cells had occurred by week 6.

V shed 1 base and J shed 6 bases, with 11 bases lying between them. CDR3 size: 14 residues. Germline V gives CDR1 KGHSH, CDR2 LQKENI. Only in-frame clones appear in the TCRdb table, and some are missing; sequencing was by immunoSEQ multiplex PCR. The repertoire consists of under 70,000 clones, with 86% occurring once and the leading ten covering 0.95% to 1.5%. For this clone: Its specificity is not known.

The input for sequencing was CD4+ or CD8+ T cells sorted from blood, taken in a trial of the OX40 agonist ivuxolimab. The TCR was taken from an adult with an advanced solid tumor such as melanoma, head and neck, liver or kidney cancer. V gene TRBV18 combines with J gene TRBJ2-3; D gene ambiguous. As DNA, the CDR3 is TGTGCCAGCTCACCACTGGGCTCTGGCGATACGCAGTATTTT. Translated, it gives CASSPLGSGDTQYF.